This TCR beta chain was retrieved from a study of T-cell memory formation after mild COVID-19. TCRdb re-called the 5' RACE reads with MiXCR, one entry per CDR3 protein. The sample records about 430,000 distinct CDR3 sequences, 18% being singletons. Germline CDR1 SGHDT, CDR2 YYEEEE. The CDR3 covers 14 residues. The V and J ends lost 4 bases and 4 bases respectively, with 11 bases between them. The sample comprised PBMCs or a T cell subset sorted from them (not recorded which). The chain uses TRBV5-6 and TRBJ1-4; possible D gene TRBD1, 5 bases. The sequence came from a man aged 18 to 35 who had mild COVID-19 (a few samples of this study predate the infection). Cell type and time point are not known. The CDR3: CASSLQGDNEKLFF. For the CDR3, the DNA is TGTGCCAGCAGCCTGCAGGGTGATAATGAAAAACTGTTTTTT.